Reported below is one TCR beta chain. The target antigen is unknown. Generated by immunoSEQ multiplex PCR, the TCRdb table keeps only in-frame clones and is missing some. The sample has roughly 58,000 clones, approximately 80% seen once. These data belong to a study of T cells in localized non-small cell lung cancer. The V and J ends lost 0 bases and 6 bases respectively, with 11 bases between them. The CDR3 contains 13 residues. The germline CDR1 and CDR2 sequences are GTSNPN and SVGIG (reference sequence). Study-wide results and caveats: Longer overall survival was associated with a higher density of T cells in the blood. Heterogeneity within the tumor remains possible, as just one region underwent sequencing.

The sequence was obtained from a man aged 40-75 years with stage II lung adenocarcinoma. The chain joins TRBV30 to TRBJ1-2; D is unresolved. This specimen was PBMCs, taken before any cancer treatment. In DNA, the CDR3 is TGTGCCTGGAGTGTACGGGCCTTGAATGGCTACACCTTC. Translation gives CAWSVRALNGYTF.